Presented here are 5 T cell receptor beta chains from one specimen sequenced in a study of memory CD4+ T cells and cytomegalovirus serostatus. Single viable CD3+CD4+CD8-CD45RO+ cells were sorted as the memory CD4+ T cells. The assay was immunoSEQ multiplex PCR, and TCRdb's table has in-frame clones only and misses some. The sample holds about 46,000 clones, roughly 78% seen once. Source material: memory CD4+ T cells from blood. The receptors were sampled from an adult in good health and CMV-seronegative.

CDR3 sequence (DNA): TGCAGCGCCGGAACGACAGGGGGTAGGTCCTACAATGAGCAGTTCTTC. Protein product: CSAGTTGGRSYNEQFF. The chain recombines TRBV29-1 with TRBJ2-1; 9 bases map to TRBD1. The CDR3 contains 16 residues. Trimming cost V 7 bases and J 1 base; bases outside gene matches: 11. CDR1 and CDR2 (germline): SQVTM, ANQGSEA.

The count of this clone is one. The gene calls are TRBV19 and TRBJ1-1, with no clear D. The germline V gene encodes CDR1 LNHDA and CDR2 SQIVND (reference sequence). The CDR3 contains 13 residues. With 5 bases removed from V and 6 bases from J, the gap between germline ends came to 13 bases. This CDR3 reads CASSSRTIAEAFF. Here the CDR3 DNA reads TGTGCCAGTAGTTCGCGGACGATTGCTGAAGCTTTCTTT.

The rearrangement uses TRBV7-6 and TRBJ1-5, with TRBD1 matching 10 bases. The CDR3 runs to 15 residues. Germline trimming cut 4 bases from V and 6 bases from J; bases unmatched to any gene: 6. CDR1 and CDR2 from the germline V gene are SGHVS and FNYEAQ. For the CDR3, the DNA is TGTGCCAGCAGCTACGGGACAGGGGCTGGTCAGCCCCAGCATTTT. The encoded protein is CASSYGTGAGQPQHF.

J is TRBJ2-7 and V is TRBV28; possibly TRBD1 or TRBD2 for D (6 bases each). CDR1 is MDHEN and CDR2 is SYDVKM in the germline V gene. V was shortened by 5 bases and J by 0 bases, with 11 bases between the two germline ends. This CDR3 contains 14 residues. CDR3 sequence (DNA): TGTGCCAGCAGTAACGGGGGCAGCTCCTACGAGCAGTACTTC. Its protein product is CASSNGGSSYEQYF. The variable domain in full, with the rest retrieved from reference TRBV28 and TRBJ2-7, is DVKVTQSSRYLVKRTGEKVFLECVQDMDHENMFWYRQDPGLGLRLIYFSYDVKMKEKGDIPEGYSVSREKKERFSLILESASTNQTSMYLCASSNGGSSYEQYFGPGTRLTVT.

The chain has TRBV5-1 and TRBJ1-1; D is unclear. The CDR3 length is 15 residues. Per the germline V gene, CDR1 is SGHRS and CDR2 is YFSETQ. With 2 bases removed from V and 0 bases from J, the gap between germline ends came to 11 bases. The CDR3 sequence is CASSFPTSMNTEAFF. The DNA of the CDR3 is TGCGCCAGCAGCTTTCCCACGTCCATGAACACTGAAGCTTTCTTT. Using reference TRBV5-1 and TRBJ1-1 for the parts outside the CDR3, the full variable domain is KAGVTQTPRYLIKTRGQQVTLSCSPISGHRSVSWYQQTPGQGLQFLFEYFSETQRNKGNFPGRFSGRQFSNSRSEMNVSTLELGDSALYLCASSFPTSMNTEAFFGQGTRLTVV.